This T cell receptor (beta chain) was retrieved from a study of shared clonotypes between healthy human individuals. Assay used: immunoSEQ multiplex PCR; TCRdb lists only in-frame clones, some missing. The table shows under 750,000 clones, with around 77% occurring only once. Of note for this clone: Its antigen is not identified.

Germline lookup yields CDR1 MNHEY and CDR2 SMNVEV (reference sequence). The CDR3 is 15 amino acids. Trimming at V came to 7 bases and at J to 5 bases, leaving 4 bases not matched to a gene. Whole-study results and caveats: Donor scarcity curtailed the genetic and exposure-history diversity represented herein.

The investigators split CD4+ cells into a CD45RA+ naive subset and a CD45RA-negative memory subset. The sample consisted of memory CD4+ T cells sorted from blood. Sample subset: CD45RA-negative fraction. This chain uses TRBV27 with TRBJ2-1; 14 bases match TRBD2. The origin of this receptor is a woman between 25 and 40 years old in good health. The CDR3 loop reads CASTRTSGGHNEQFF. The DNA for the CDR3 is TGTGCCAGCACCCGGACTAGCGGGGGGCACAATGAGCAGTTCTTC.